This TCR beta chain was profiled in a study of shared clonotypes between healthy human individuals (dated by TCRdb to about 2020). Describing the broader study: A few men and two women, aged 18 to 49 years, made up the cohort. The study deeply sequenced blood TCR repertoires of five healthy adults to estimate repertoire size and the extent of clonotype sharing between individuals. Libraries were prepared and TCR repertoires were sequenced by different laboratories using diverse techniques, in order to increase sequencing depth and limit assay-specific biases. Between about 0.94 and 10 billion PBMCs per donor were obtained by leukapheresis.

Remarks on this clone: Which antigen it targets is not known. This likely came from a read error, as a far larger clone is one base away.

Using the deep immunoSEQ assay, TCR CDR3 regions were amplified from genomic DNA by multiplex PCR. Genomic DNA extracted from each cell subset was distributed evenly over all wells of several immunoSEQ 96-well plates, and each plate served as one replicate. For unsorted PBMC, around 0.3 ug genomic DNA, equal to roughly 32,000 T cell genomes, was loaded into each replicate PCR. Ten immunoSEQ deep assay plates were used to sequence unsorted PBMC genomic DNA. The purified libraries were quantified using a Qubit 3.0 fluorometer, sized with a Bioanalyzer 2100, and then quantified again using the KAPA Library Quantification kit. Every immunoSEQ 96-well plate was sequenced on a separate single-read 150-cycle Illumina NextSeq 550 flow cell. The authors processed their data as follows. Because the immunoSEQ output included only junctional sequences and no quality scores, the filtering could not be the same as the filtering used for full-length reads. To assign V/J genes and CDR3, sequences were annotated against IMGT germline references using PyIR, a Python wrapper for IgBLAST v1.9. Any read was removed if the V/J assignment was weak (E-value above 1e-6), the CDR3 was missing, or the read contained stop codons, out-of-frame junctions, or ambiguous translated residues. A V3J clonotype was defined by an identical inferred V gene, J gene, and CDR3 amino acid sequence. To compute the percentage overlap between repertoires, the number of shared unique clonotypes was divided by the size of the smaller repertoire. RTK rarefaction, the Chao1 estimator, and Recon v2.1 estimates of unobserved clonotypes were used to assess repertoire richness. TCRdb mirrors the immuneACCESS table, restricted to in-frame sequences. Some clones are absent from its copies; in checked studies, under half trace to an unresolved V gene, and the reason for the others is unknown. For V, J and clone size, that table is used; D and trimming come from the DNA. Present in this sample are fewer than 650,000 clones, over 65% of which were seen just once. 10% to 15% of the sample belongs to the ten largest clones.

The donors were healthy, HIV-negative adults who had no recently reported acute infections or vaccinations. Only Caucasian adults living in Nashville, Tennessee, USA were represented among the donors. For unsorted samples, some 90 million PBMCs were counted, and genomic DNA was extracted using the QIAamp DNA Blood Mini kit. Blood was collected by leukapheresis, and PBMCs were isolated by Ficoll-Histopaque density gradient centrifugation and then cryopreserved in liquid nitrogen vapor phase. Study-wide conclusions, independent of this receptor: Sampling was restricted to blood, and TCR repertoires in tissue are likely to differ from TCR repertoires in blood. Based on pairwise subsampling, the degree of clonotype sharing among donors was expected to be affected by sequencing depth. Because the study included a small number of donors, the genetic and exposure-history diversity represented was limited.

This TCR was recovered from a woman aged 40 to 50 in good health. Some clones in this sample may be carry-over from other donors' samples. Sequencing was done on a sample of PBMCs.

In nucleotides, the sequence is TGTGCCAGCAACTATCAGCAGGGGCCCTACGAGCAGTACTTC. Its protein is CASNYQQGPYEQYF. Recombination connected TRBV5-6 to TRBJ2-7; perhaps TRBD1 is the D gene, with 6 bases matching. Spanning cysteine to phenylalanine, the CDR3 consists of 14 amino acids. Only the CDR3 part of the read is kept: 42 bases, read in frame from the first base. Reading the germline V gene gives CDR1 SGHDT and CDR2 YYEEEE. Between the V and J ends, shortened by 6 bases and 2 bases respectively, the junction contains 15 bases.